Following are 5 T cell receptor beta chains from one sample sequenced in a study of shared clonotypes between healthy human individuals. Measured with immunoSEQ multiplex PCR; TCRdb has only the in-frame clones, and not every one. The sample carries 2,500,000 or so clones, 93% recorded once. The sample consisted of naive CD4+ T cells from PBMCs. Specified subset: CD45RA+ positively selected. The receptors derive from a man aged 18 to 29 in good health. Some clones in this sample may be carry-over from other donors' samples.

The rearrangement joins TRBV28 to TRBJ2-1; a possible D gene is TRBD1 (6 bases). In germline, CDR1 is MDHEN, CDR2 SYDVKM. The CDR3 sequence is 12 residues long. The V gene lost 5 bases and the J gene lost 10 bases, with 12 bases spanning the gap. The CDR3 here is CASSPPGTEQFF. The CDR3 nucleotides are TGTGCCAGCAGTCCACCCGGGACAGAGCAGTTCTTC.

The chain uses TRBV7-8 and TRBJ2-7, with D tentatively TRBD1 (6 bases). CDR3 size: 16 residues. The ends were cut back, 6 bases at V and 3 bases at J, with 21 bases in the middle. Germline V CDR1 and CDR2: SGHVS, FQNEAQ. CDR3 bases: TGTGCCAGCAGGCATATAACAGGGCCGCGCCGCTACGAGCAGTACTTC. Its translation is CASRHITGPRRYEQYF.

A single count supports this clone. The rearrangement links TRBV30 to TRBJ1-6; no definite D call. This CDR3 spans 15 amino acids. In germline, CDR1 is GTSNPN, CDR2 SVGIG (reference sequence). Trimming left V 2 bases short and J 7 bases short, with 15 bases between. The CDR3 loop is CAWSSQSVRNSPLHF. The CDR3 bases are TGTGCCTGGAGTTCACAGTCGGTACGGAATTCACCCCTCCACTTT. The full variable domain, completed using reference TRBV30 and TRBJ1-6, is SQTIHQWPATLVQPVGSPLSLECTVEGTSNPNLYWYRQAAGRGLQLLFYSVGIGQISSEVPQNLSASRPQDRQFILSSKKLLLSDSGFYLCAWSSQSVRNSPLHFGNGTRLTVT.

V and J are TRBV4-1 and TRBJ2-5, with D perhaps TRBD1 (6 bases). Trimming took off 3 bases at V and 4 bases at J, with 15 bases between the two ends. The CDR3 sequence is 15 residues long. Germline V lookup: CDR1 MGHRA, CDR2 YSYEKL. In DNA form, the CDR3 reads TGCGCCAGCAGCCACGCAGGAACAGGGCTAGAGACCCAGTACTTC. Its translation: CASSHAGTGLETQYF.

The V call is TRBV30, the J call TRBJ1-2, with D possibly TRBD1 on 5 matching bases. Germline lookup yields CDR1 GTSNPN and CDR2 SVGIG (reference sequence). Deletions cut 2 bases from V and 6 bases from J, with 16 bases between. The CDR3 contains 14 residues. DNA of the CDR3: TGTGCCTGGAGTCCGTGGGGCGGGGTTCATGGCTACACCTTC. Translated: CAWSPWGGVHGYTF.